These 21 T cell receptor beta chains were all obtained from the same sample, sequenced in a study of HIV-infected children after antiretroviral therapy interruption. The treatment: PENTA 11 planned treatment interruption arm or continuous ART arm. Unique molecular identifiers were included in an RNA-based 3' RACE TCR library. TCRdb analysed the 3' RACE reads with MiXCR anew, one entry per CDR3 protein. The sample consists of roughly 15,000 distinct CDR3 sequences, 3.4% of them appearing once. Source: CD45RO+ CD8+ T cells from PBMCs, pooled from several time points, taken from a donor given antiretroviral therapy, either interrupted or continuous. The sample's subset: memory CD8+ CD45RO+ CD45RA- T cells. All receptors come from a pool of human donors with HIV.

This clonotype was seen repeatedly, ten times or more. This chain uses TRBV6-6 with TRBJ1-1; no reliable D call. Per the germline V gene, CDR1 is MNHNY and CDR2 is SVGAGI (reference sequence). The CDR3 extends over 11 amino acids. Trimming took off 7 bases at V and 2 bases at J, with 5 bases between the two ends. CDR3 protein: CASIANTEAFF. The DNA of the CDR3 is TGTGCCAGCATCGCTAACACTGAAGCTTTCTTT.

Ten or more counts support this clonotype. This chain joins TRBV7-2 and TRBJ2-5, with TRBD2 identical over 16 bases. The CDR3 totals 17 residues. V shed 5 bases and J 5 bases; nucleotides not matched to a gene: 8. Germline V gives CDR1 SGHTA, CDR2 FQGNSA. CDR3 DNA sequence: TGTGCCAGCAGCCCCGAGGGACTAGCGGGGGGGCACGAGACCCAGTACTTC. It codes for CASSPEGLAGGHETQYF.

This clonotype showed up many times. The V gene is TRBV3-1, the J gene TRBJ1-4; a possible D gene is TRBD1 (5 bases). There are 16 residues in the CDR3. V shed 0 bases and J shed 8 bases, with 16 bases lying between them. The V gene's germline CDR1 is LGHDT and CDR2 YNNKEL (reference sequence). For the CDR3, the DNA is TGTGCCAGCAGCCAAGAGAAGGGGTCGGATTGGGAAAAACTGTTTTTT. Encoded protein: CASSQEKGSDWEKLFF.

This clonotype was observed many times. CDR3 loop: CATRLSGGGYNEQFF. Here the CDR3 DNA reads TGTGCCACCCGATTGTCAGGGGGGGGCTACAATGAGCAGTTCTTC. The rearrangement uses TRBV19 and TRBJ2-1; D assignment may be TRBD1 or TRBD2 (7 bases each). Germline CDR1 and CDR2: LNHDA and SQIVND (reference sequence). The CDR3 runs 15 residues. Trimming removed 10 bases from V and 3 bases from J, with 19 bases in between. Full variable domain (missing parts from reference TRBV19 and TRBJ2-1): DGGITQSPKYLFRKEGQNVTLSCEQNLNHDAMYWYRQDPGQGLRLIYYSQIVNDFQKGDIAEGYSVSREKKESFPLTVTSAQKNPTAFYLCATRLSGGGYNEQFFGPGTRLTVL.

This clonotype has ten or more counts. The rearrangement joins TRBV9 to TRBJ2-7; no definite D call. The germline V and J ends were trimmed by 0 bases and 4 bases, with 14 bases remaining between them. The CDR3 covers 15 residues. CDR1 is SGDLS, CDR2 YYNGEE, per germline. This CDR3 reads CASSVGSGNPYEQYF. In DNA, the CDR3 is TGTGCCAGCAGCGTAGGGTCCGGAAACCCATACGAGCAGTACTTC. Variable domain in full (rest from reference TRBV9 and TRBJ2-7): DSGVTQTPKHLITATGQRVTLRCSPRSGDLSVYWYQQSLDQGLQFLIQYYNGEERAKGNILERFSAQQFPDLHSELNLSSLELGDSALYFCASSVGSGNPYEQYFGPGTRLTVT.

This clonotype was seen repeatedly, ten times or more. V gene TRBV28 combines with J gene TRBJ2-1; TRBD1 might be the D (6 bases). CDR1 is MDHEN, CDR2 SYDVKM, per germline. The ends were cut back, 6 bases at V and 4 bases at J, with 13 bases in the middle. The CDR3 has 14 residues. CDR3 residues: CASRPLRGYNEQFF. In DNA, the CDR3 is TGTGCCAGCAGGCCGTTAAGGGGGTACAATGAGCAGTTCTTC. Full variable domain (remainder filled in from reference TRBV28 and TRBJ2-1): DVKVTQSSRYLVKRTGEKVFLECVQDMDHENMFWYRQDPGLGLRLIYFSYDVKMKEKGDIPEGYSVSREKKERFSLILESASTNQTSMYLCASRPLRGYNEQFFGPGTRLTVL.

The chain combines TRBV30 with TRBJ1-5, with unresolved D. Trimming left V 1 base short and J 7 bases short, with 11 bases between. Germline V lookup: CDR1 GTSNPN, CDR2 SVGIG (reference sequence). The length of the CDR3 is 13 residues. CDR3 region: CAWSAPERQPQHF. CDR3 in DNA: TGTGCCTGGAGTGCGCCCGAACGGCAGCCCCAGCATTTT.

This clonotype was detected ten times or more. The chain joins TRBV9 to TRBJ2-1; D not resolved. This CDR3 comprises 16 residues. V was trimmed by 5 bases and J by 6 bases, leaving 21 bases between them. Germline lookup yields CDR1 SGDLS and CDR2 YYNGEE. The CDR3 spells CASSTSDGAFRNEQFF. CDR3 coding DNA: TGTGCCAGCAGTACCAGTGACGGAGCGTTTCGCAATGAGCAGTTCTTC.

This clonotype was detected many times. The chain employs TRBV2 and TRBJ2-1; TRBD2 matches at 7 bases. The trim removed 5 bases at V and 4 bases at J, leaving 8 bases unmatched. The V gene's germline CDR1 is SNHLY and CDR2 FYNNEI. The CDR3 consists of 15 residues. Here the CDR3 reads CASSLTTSEYNEQFF. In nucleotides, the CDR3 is TGTGCCAGCAGTCTGACCACTAGCGAGTACAATGAGCAGTTCTTC.

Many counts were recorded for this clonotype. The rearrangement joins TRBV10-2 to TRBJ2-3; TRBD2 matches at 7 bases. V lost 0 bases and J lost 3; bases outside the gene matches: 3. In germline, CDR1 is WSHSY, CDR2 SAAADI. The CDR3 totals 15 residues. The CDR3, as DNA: TGCGCCAGCAGTGAGTCGCTAGCGGCGACAGATACGCAGTATTTT. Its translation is CASSESLAATDTQYF.

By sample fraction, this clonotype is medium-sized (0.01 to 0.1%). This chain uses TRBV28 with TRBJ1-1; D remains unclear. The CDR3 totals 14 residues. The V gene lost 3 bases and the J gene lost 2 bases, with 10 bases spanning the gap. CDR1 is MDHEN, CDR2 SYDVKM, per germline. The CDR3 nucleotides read TGTGCCAGCAGTTTTGGACGGACCAACACTGAAGCTTTCTTT. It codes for CASSFGRTNTEAFF.

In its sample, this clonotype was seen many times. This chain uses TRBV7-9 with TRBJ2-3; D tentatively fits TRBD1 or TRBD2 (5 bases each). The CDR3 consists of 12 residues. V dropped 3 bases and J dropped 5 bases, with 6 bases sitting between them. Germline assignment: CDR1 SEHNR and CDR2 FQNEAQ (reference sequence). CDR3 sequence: CASSFGGDTQYF. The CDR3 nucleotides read TGTGCCAGCAGCTTTGGGGGAGATACGCAGTATTTT.

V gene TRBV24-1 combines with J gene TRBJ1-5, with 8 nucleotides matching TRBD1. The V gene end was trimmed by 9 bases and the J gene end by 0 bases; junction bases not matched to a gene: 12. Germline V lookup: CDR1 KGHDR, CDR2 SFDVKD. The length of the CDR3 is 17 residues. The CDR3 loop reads CATPDGDRNYSNQPQHF. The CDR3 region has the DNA TGTGCCACCCCCGACGGGGACAGGAACTATAGCAATCAGCCCCAGCATTTT.

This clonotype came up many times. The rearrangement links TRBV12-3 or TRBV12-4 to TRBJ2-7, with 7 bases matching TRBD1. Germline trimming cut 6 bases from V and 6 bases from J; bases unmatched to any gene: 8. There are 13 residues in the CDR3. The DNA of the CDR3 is TGTGCCAGCAGGGTGACAGGGAATGGCGAGCAGTACTTC. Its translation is CASRVTGNGEQYF.

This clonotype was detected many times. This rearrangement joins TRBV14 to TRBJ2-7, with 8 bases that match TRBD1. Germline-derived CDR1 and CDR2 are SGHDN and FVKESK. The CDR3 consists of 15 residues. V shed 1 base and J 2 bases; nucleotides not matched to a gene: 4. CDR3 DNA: TGTGCCAGCAGCCAAGGACAGGGGAGCACCTACGAGCAGTACTTC. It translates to CASSQGQGSTYEQYF.

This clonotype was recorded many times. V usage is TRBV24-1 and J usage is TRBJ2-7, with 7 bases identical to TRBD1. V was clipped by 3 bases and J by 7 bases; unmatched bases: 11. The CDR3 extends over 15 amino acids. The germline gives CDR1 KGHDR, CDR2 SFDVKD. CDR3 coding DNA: TGTGCCACCAGTGATGAGACAGGGTCGTCGGAAGAGCAGTACTTC. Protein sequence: CATSDETGSSEEQYF.

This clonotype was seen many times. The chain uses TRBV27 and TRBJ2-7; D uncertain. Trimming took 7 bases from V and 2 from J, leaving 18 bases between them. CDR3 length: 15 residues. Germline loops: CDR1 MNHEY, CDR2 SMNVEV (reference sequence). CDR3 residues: CASTQQHPDPYEQYF. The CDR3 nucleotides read TGTGCCAGCACCCAACAACACCCGGACCCCTACGAGCAGTACTTC.

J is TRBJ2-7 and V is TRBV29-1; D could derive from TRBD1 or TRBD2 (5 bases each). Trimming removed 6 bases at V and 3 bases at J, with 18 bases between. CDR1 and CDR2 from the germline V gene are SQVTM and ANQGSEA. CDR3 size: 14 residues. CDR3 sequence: CSVLPGTTNYEQYF. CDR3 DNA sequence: TGCAGCGTCCTCCCCGGGACGACCAACTACGAGCAGTACTTC.

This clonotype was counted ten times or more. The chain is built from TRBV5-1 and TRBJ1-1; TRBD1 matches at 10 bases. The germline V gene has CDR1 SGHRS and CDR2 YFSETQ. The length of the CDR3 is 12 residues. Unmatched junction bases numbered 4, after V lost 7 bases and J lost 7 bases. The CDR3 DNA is TGCGCCAGCGCGGACAGGGGGGATGAAGCTTTCTTT. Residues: CASADRGDEAFF.

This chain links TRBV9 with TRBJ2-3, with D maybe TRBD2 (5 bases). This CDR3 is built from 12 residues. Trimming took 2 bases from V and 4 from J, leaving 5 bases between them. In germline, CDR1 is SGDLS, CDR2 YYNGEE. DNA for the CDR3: TGTGCCAGCAGCGTGGAGGCAGATACGCAGTATTTT. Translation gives CASSVEADTQYF. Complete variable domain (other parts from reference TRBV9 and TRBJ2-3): DSGVTQTPKHLITATGQRVTLRCSPRSGDLSVYWYQQSLDQGLQFLIQYYNGEERAKGNILERFSAQQFPDLHSELNLSSLELGDSALYFCASSVEADTQYFGPGTRLTVL.

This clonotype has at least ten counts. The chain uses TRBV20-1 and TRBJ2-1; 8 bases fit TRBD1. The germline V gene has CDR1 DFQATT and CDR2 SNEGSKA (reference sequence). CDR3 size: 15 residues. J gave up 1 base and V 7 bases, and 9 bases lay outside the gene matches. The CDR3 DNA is TGCAGTGTGGAGACAGGGGACTTTTCCTACAATGAGCAGTTCTTC. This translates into CSVETGDFSYNEQFF.